This record concerns one T cell receptor beta chain sequence. This sample was taken from a study of blood T cell repertoires in COVID-19. Data came from immunoSEQ multiplex PCR; TCRdb stores just in-frame clones and leaves some out. The sample consists of more than 150,000 clones, roughly 86% of them appearing once. The germline V gene encodes CDR1 MGHRA and CDR2 YSYEKL. The length of the CDR3 is 13 residues. V was cut by 0 bases and J by 4 bases, with 6 bases left in between. The TCR was taken from a man in his fifties or sixties with COVID-19, enrolled during active disease. Sequenced input: peripheral blood. This chain joins TRBV4-1 and TRBJ1-1; perhaps TRBD1 as D (6 bases). The CDR3 nucleotides read TGCGCCAGCAGCCAAGACAGGGGCACTGAAGCTTTCTTT. Amino acids: CASSQDRGTEAFF.